This TCR beta chain was documented in a study of blood T cells in healthy people across ages. The germline CDR1 and CDR2 sequences are SGHTA and FQGTGA. CDR3 length: 14 residues. A sample-barcoded 5' primer and a J-beta primer mix were used in a second PCR of roughly 6 to 12 cycles. TCRdb fed the 5' RACE reads into MiXCR, producing one record per CDR3 protein. The sample has roughly 1 million distinct CDR3 sequences; less than 25% are singletons. Study-level results: Diversity was estimated from one million T cells, and these estimates were considered underestimates.

As regards this clonotype: Antigen: not known.

The data were also submitted as part of a second study, on T cells of mothers and their children. Per that paper: Slightly, though not significantly, more overlap was seen in related than in unrelated mother-child pairs. No T cell clones of persistent microchimeric origin were detected.

This TCR derives from a girl aged 2-9 years in good health. The V gene is TRBV7-3, the J gene TRBJ2-5; 7 nucleotides line up with TRBD2. The tail of the sequence fits TRBJ2-1 better, so the J call may be wrong. Material for sequencing was blood. CDR3 sequence (DNA): TGTGCCAGCGGGGGGGGTAGCGTAGACAATGAGCAGTTCTTC. This codes for CASGGGSVDNEQFF.